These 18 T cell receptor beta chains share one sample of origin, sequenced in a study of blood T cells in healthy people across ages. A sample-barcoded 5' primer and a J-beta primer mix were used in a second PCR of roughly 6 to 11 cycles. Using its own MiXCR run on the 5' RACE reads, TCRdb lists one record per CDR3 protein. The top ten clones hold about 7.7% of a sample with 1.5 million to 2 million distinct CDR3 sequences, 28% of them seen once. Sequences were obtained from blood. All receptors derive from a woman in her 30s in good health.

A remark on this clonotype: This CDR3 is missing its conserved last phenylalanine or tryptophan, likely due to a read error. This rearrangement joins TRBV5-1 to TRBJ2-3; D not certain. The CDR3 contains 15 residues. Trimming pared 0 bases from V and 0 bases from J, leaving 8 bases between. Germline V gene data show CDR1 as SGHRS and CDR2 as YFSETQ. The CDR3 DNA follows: TGCGCCAGCAGCTTGGCAGCAAAAAGCACAGATACGCAGTATGTT. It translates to CASSLAAKSTDTQYV.

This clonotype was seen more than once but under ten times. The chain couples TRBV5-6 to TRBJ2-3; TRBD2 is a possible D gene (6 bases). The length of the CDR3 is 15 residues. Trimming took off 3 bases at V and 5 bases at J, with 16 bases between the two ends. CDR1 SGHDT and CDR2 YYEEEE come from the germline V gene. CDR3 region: CASSYLARIKDTQYF. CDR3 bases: TGTGCCAGCAGCTATCTAGCGAGAATTAAAGATACGCAGTATTTT.

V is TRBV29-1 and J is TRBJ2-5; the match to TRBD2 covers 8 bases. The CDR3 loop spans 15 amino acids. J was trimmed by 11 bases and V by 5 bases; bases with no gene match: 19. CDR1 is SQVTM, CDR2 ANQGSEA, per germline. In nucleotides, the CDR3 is TGCAGCGTTTCCTTGGGTAGCGGGGAATACAATGAGCAGTACTTC. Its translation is CSVSLGSGEYNEQYF.

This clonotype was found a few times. CDR3 loop: CASDSGVSRTSGELFF. The CDR3 DNA is TGTGCCAGCGACAGCGGGGTTAGCCGGACATCCGGGGAGCTGTTTTTT. J is TRBJ2-2 and V is TRBV9; TRBD2 aligns across 7 bases. CDR1 SGDLS and CDR2 YYNGEE come from the germline V gene. The CDR3 runs 16 residues. Trimming cost V 7 bases and J 6 bases; bases outside gene matches: 15.

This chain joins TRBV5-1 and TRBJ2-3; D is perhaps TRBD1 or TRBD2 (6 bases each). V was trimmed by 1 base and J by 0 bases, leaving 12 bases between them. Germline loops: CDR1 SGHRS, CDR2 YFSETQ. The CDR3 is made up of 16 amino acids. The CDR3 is CASSLTRGGSTDTQYF. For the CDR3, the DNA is TGCGCCAGCAGCTTGACCCGAGGGGGGAGCACAGATACGCAGTATTTT.

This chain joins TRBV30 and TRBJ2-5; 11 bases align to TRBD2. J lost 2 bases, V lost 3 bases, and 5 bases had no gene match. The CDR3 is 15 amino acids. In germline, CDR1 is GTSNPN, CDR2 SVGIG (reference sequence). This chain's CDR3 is CAWRDPSGGQETQYF. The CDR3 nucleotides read TGTGCCTGGAGGGACCCTAGCGGGGGGCAAGAGACCCAGTACTTC. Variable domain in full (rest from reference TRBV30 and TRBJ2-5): SQTIHQWPATLVQPVGSPLSLECTVEGTSNPNLYWYRQAAGRGLQLLFYSVGIGQISSEVPQNLSASRPQDRQFILSSKKLLLSDSGFYLCAWRDPSGGQETQYFGPGTRLLVL.

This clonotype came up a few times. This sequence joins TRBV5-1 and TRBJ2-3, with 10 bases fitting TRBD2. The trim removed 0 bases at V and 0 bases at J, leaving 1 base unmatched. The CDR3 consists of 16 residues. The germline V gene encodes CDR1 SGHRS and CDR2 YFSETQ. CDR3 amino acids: CASSLASGGSTDTQYF. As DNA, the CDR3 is TGCGCCAGCAGCTTGGCTAGCGGGGGAAGCACAGATACGCAGTATTTT.

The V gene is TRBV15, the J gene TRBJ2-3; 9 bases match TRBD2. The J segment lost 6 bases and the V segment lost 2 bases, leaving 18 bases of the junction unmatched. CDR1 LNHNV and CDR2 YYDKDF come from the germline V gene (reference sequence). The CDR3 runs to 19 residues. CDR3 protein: CATSRNYVMTSGAGDTQYF. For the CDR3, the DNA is TGTGCCACCAGCAGAAACTACGTAATGACTAGCGGAGCCGGGGATACGCAGTATTTT.

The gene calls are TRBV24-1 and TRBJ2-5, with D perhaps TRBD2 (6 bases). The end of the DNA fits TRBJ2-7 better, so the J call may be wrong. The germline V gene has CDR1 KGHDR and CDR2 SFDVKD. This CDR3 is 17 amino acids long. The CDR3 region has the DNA TGTGCCACCAGGCGCTTACTGCTCTTTGCGGGAATATACGAGCAGTACTTC. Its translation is CATRRLLLFAGIYEQYF.

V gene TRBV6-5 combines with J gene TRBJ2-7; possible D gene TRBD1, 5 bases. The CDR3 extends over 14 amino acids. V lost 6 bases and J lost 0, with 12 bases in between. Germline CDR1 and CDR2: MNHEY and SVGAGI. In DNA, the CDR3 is TGTGCCAGCAGCCCCCCGGACACCTCCTACGAGCAGTACTTC. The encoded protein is CASSPPDTSYEQYF.

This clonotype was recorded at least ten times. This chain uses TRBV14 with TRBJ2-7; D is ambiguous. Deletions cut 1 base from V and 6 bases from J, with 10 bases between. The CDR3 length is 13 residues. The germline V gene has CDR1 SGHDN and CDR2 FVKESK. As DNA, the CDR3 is TGTGCCAGCAGCCAAGTCTACGCCTCCGAGCAGTACTTC. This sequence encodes CASSQVYASEQYF.

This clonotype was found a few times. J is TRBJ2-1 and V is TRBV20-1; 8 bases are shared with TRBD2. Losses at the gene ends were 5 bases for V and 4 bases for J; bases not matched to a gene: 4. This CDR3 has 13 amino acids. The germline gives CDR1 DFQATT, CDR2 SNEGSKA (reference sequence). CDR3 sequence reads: CSAGSGGYNEQFF. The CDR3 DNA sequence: TGCAGTGCTGGGAGCGGGGGATACAATGAGCAGTTCTTC.

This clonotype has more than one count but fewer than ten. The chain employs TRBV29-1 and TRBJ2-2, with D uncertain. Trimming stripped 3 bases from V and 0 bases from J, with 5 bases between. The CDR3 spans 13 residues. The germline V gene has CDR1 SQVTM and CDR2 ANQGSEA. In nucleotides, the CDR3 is TGCAGCGTTGAGCCGACGAACACCGGGGAGCTGTTTTTT. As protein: CSVEPTNTGELFF.

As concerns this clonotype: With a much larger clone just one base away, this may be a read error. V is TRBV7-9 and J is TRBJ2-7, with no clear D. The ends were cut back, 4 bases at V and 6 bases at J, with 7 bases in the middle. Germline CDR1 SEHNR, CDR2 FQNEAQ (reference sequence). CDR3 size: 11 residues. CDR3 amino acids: CASSYYREQYF. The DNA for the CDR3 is TGTGCCAGCAGCTACTACCGCGAGCAGTACTTC. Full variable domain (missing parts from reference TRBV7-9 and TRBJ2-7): DTGVSQNPRHKITKRGQNVTFRCDPISEHNRLYWYRQTLGQGPEFLTYFQNEAQLEKSRLLSDRFSAERPKGSFSTLEIQRTEQGDSAMYLCASSYYREQYFGPGTRLTVT.

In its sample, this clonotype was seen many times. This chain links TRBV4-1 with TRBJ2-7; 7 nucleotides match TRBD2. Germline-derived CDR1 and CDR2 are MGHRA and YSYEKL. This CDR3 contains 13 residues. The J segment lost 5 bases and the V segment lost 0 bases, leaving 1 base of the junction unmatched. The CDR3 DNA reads TGCGCCAGCAGCCAAGATCGGGGGGACGAGCAGTACTTC. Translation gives CASSQDRGDEQYF.

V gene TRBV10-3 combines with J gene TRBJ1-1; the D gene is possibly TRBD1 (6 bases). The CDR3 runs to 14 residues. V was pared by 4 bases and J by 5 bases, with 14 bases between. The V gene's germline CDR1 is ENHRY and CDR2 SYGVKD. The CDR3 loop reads CAISGYRVGTEAFF. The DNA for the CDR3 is TGTGCCATCAGTGGGTACAGGGTAGGGACTGAAGCTTTCTTT.

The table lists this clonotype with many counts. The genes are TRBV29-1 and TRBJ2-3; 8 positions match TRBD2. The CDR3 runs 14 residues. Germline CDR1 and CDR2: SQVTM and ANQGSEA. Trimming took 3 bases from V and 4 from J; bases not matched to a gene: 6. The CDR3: CSVDHGGVADTQYF. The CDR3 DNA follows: TGCAGCGTTGACCACGGGGGGGTTGCAGATACGCAGTATTTT.

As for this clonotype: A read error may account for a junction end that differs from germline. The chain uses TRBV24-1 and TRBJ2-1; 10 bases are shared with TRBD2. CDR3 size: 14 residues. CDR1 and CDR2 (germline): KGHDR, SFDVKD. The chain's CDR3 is CATSAERGGNDQFF. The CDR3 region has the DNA TGTGCCACCAGTGCTGAGCGGGGGGGCAATGATCAGTTCTTC.